Shown below are 27 T cell receptor beta chains from a single sample sequenced in a study of blood T cell repertoires in COVID-19 (dated by TCRdb to about 2020). To prepare the library, the immunoSEQ multiplex PCR assay was applied. Here the immuneACCESS table is served through TCRdb, limited to in-frame sequences with V and J called. Missing clones are a known gap in these copies; in checked studies unresolved V genes cover under half, and the rest lacks a known reason. This sample comprises about 300,000 clones, about nine tenths of them detected only once. The ten largest make up around 4.6% of the sample. Material for sequencing was PBMCs or T cells enriched from blood (not recorded which). Receptor source: a man in his thirties or forties who had recovered from COVID-19.

This rearrangement joins TRBV20-1 to TRBJ1-5; D is possibly TRBD1 (5 bases). V was shortened by 5 bases and J by 1 base, with 12 bases between the two germline ends. This CDR3 contains 14 residues. Germline CDR1 reads DFQATT; CDR2 reads SNEGSKA (reference sequence). Written as DNA, the CDR3 is TGCAGTGCTCGTGACAGTACAAGCAATCAGCCCCAGCATTTT. This gives the protein CSARDSTSNQPQHF.

This sequence joins TRBV14 and TRBJ1-3; D remains ambiguous. This CDR3 contains 14 residues. The germline V gene encodes CDR1 SGHDN and CDR2 FVKESK. V was cut by 8 bases and J by 2 bases, with 13 bases left in between. The CDR3 sequence: CASSQGQAGNTIYF. The CDR3 bases are TGTGCCAGCTCCCAAGGGCAGGCTGGAAACACCATATATTTT.

The DNA for the CDR3 is TGTGCCAGCAGCCTAGCGGGGGGGCTTCTAAATGAGCAGTTCTTC. Its protein is CASSLAGGLLNEQFF. The chain uses TRBV28 and TRBJ2-1; TRBD2 aligns across 12 bases. V gave up 6 bases and J gave up 7 bases; unmatched junction bases: 7. This CDR3 has 15 amino acids. From germline, CDR1 is MDHEN and CDR2 SYDVKM.

The J gene is TRBJ1-5, the V gene TRBV5-6; the D gene is possibly TRBD1 (5 bases). Germline values: CDR1 SGHDT, CDR2 YYEEEE. CDR3 length: 15 residues. Trimming left V 2 bases short and J 7 bases short, with 16 bases between. CDR3: CASSLWTAGPQPQHF. CDR3 sequence (DNA): TGTGCCAGCAGCTTATGGACCGCAGGGCCCCAGCCCCAGCATTTT.

The chain has TRBV10-1 and TRBJ1-1; 9 bases fit TRBD1. Germline values: CDR1 WNHNN, CDR2 SYGVQD (reference sequence). The junction had 19 bases not matched to a gene; V was cut back by 6 bases and J by 5 bases. The CDR3 extends over 18 amino acids. The CDR3 protein is CASSPNTGGEGGRTEAFF. CDR3 sequence (DNA): TGCGCCAGCAGCCCTAACACAGGGGGCGAGGGAGGGAGGACTGAAGCTTTCTTT.

The V call is TRBV25-1, the J call TRBJ1-1; a possible D gene is TRBD1 (5 bases). This CDR3 has 13 residues. Germline V gene data show CDR1 as MGHDK and CDR2 as SYGVNS. Trimming removed 6 bases at V and 1 base at J, with 9 bases between. CDR3 DNA sequence: TGTGCCAGCAGCCTCGGACAGAACACTGAAGCTTTCTTT. Translation: CASSLGQNTEAFF.

V and J are TRBV7-6 and TRBJ2-2, with 7 bases matching TRBD1. The CDR3 runs to 16 residues. Germline V CDR1 and CDR2: SGHVS, FNYEAQ. With V trimmed by 0 bases and J by 5 bases, 6 bases remained unmatched. CDR3 sequence (DNA): TGTGCCAGCAGCTTAGCGGGGACAGAGATAACCGGGGAGCTGTTTTTT. It is translated as CASSLAGTEITGELFF.

This rearrangement joins TRBV19 to TRBJ1-5; the D gene is possibly TRBD1 (6 bases). The CDR3 is 17 residues long. CDR1 is LNHDA and CDR2 is SQIVND in the germline V gene (reference sequence). Trimming cost V 5 bases and J 0 bases, with 17 bases left between them. The CDR3 bases are TGTGCCAGTAGTTTGACAGGTCTGGGGAGTAGCAATCAGCCCCAGCATTTT. The encoded protein is CASSLTGLGSSNQPQHF.

The chain is built from TRBV5-1 and TRBJ1-3; D is perhaps TRBD1 (6 bases). This CDR3 has 13 residues. V was trimmed by 5 bases and J by 2 bases, leaving 8 bases between them. CDR1 SGHRS and CDR2 YFSETQ come from the germline V gene. In DNA form, the CDR3 reads TGCGCCAGCAGTCGGGACACTGGAAACACCATATATTTT. This sequence encodes CASSRDTGNTIYF. The full variable domain, its missing parts supplied by reference TRBV5-1 and TRBJ1-3, is KAGVTQTPRYLIKTRGQQVTLSCSPISGHRSVSWYQQTPGQGLQFLFEYFSETQRNKGNFPGRFSGRQFSNSRSEMNVSTLELGDSALYLCASSRDTGNTIYFGEGSWLTVV.

The chain uses TRBV6-5 and TRBJ1-1, with D maybe TRBD1 (5 bases). The germline V and J ends were trimmed by 6 bases and 2 bases, with 10 bases remaining between them. Germline loops: CDR1 MNHEY, CDR2 SVGAGI. The CDR3 totals 13 residues. Written as DNA, the CDR3 is TGTGCCAGCAGATCAGGGTTAAACACTGAAGCTTTCTTT. Protein sequence: CASRSGLNTEAFF.

The gene calls are TRBV4-1 and TRBJ2-7, with D unclear. The CDR3 loop spans 15 amino acids. Between the trimmed V and J ends, which lost 1 base and 1 base, there was a span of 11 bases. Germline lookup yields CDR1 MGHRA and CDR2 YSYEKL. CDR3 sequence (DNA): TGCGCCAGCAGCCAAGTGGTGAAACGGTCCTACGAGCAGTACTTC. It is translated as CASSQVVKRSYEQYF.

The CDR3 DNA follows: TGTGCCATCAGTGGACTAGCGGGGCCCTTCAGCACAGATACGCAGTATTTT. Its translation: CAISGLAGPFSTDTQYF. The chain has TRBV10-3 and TRBJ2-3; the match to TRBD2 covers 11 bases. Germline V gene sequence: CDR1 ENHRY, CDR2 SYGVKD. V shed 4 bases and J 0 bases; nucleotides not matched to a gene: 6. There are 17 residues in the CDR3.

The J gene is TRBJ2-7, the V gene TRBV28; 13 nucleotides line up with TRBD2. The germline CDR1 and CDR2 sequences are MDHEN and SYDVKM. The CDR3 is 16 residues long. Losses at the gene ends were 8 bases for V and 2 bases for J; bases not matched to a gene: 9. CDR3 DNA sequence: TGTGCCAGCTTTTCAGGGGGACTAGCGGGGACCTACGAGCAGTACTTC. This sequence encodes CASFSGGLAGTYEQYF. Complete variable domain (other parts from reference TRBV28 and TRBJ2-7): DVKVTQSSRYLVKRTGEKVFLECVQDMDHENMFWYRQDPGLGLRLIYFSYDVKMKEKGDIPEGYSVSREKKERFSLILESASTNQTSMYLCASFSGGLAGTYEQYFGPGTRLTVT.

The J gene is TRBJ2-6, the V gene TRBV19; D not certain. From germline, CDR1 is LNHDA and CDR2 SQIVND (reference sequence). V was cut by 7 bases and J by 0 bases, with 10 bases left in between. The length of the CDR3 is 15 residues. In DNA, the CDR3 is TGTGCCAGTATCGGTCCCTCCTCTGGGGCCAACGTCCTGACTTTC. Translation gives CASIGPSSGANVLTF.

Here the CDR3 reads CASSFSGTGGAVGYTF. The CDR3 DNA sequence: TGTGCCAGCAGCTTCTCCGGGACAGGGGGCGCAGTGGGCTACACCTTC. The rearrangement uses TRBV7-9 and TRBJ1-2, with 12 bases aligning to TRBD1. The CDR3 covers 16 residues. Looked up from germline, CDR1 is SEHNR and CDR2 is FQNEAQ (reference sequence). V lost 3 bases, J lost 8 bases, and 10 bases stayed unmatched.

V gene TRBV7-2 combines with J gene TRBJ2-2; 10 nucleotides match TRBD2. The germline CDR1 and CDR2 sequences are SGHTA and FQGNSA. CDR3 size: 16 residues. J was trimmed by 5 bases and V by 0 bases; bases with no gene match: 3. The CDR3 DNA follows: TGTGCCAGCAGCTTAGCGGTAGCGGGGGGAACCGGGGAGCTGTTTTTT. Protein sequence: CASSLAVAGGTGELFF.

The gene calls are TRBV19 and TRBJ1-6; 7 bases map to TRBD1. V dropped 3 bases and J dropped 9; count of bases not matched to a gene: 5. The CDR3 totals 14 residues. Germline CDR1 reads LNHDA; CDR2 reads SQIVND (reference sequence). The CDR3 region is CASSMERGLSPLHF. DNA of the CDR3: TGTGCCAGTAGTATGGAAAGGGGGCTTTCACCCCTCCACTTT.

This chain uses TRBV10-2 with TRBJ2-7, with D perhaps TRBD2 (5 bases). The germline V gene encodes CDR1 WSHSY and CDR2 SAAADI. Trimming cost V 0 bases and J 4 bases, with 7 bases left between them. The CDR3 loop spans 13 amino acids. The CDR3 DNA is TGCGCCAGCAGTGAGTCCGGGGTTTACGAGCAGTACTTC. This sequence encodes CASSESGVYEQYF.

The chain recombines TRBV6-5 with TRBJ2-3; tentative D call: TRBD2 (6 bases). This CDR3 contains 15 residues. CDR1 is MNHEY, CDR2 SVGAGI, per germline. V lost 8 bases and J 0 bases, leaving 15 bases between the germline ends. The CDR3 DNA sequence: TGTGCCAGCCGACGGGACTTTACTAGCACAGATACGCAGTATTTT. Amino acid sequence: CASRRDFTSTDTQYF.

This sequence joins TRBV6-5 and TRBJ1-5; a weak D match, TRBD1 (5 bases). The ends were cut back, 2 bases at V and 2 bases at J, with 10 bases in the middle. Germline V lookup: CDR1 MNHEY, CDR2 SVGAGI. The CDR3 spans 15 residues. CDR3 residues: CASSYRGYGNQPQHF. In DNA form, the CDR3 reads TGTGCCAGCAGTTACAGGGGTTACGGCAATCAGCCCCAGCATTTT.

The chain couples TRBV5-1 to TRBJ1-4; a possible D gene is TRBD1 (5 bases). Germline CDR1 is SGHRS and CDR2 is YFSETQ. CDR3 size: 14 residues. The germline V and J ends were trimmed by 4 bases and 8 bases, with 15 bases remaining between them. The CDR3, as DNA: TGCGCCAGCAGCCTTCAGGGAGGGAACGAAAAACTGTTTTTT. It codes for CASSLQGGNEKLFF.

The chain is built from TRBV6-1 and TRBJ2-5; TRBD2 agrees at 10 bases. The CDR3 has 15 amino acids. Losses at the gene ends were 3 bases for V and 4 bases for J; bases not matched to a gene: 5. Germline V gene lookup returns CDR1 MNHNS and CDR2 SASEGT. The CDR3 nucleotides are TGTGCCAGCAGTGAGTTAGCGGGAGGAATAGAGACCCAGTACTTC. Amino acid sequence: CASSELAGGIETQYF.

Written as DNA, the CDR3 is TGTGCCAGCAGTACCGGCGGGGGGGCCTACAATGAGCAGTTCTTC. Amino acid sequence: CASSTGGGAYNEQFF. V and J are TRBV5-4 and TRBJ2-1; 9 bases map to TRBD2. V shed 5 bases and J 2 bases; nucleotides not matched to a gene: 5. The CDR3 is made up of 15 amino acids. Germline V gene sequence: CDR1 SGHNT, CDR2 YYREEE (reference sequence).

The gene calls are TRBV7-9 and TRBJ1-3; D is uncertain. CDR1 is SEHNR, CDR2 FQNEAQ, per germline (reference sequence). The CDR3 is 16 amino acids. Between the trimmed V and J ends, which lost 2 bases and 4 bases, there was a span of 15 bases. In DNA form, the CDR3 reads TGTGCCAGCAGCTTATCACAGCTCGCCTCGGGAAACACCATATATTTT. Translated: CASSLSQLASGNTIYF. Full variable domain (missing parts from reference TRBV7-9 and TRBJ1-3): DTGVSQNPRHKITKRGQNVTFRCDPISEHNRLYWYRQTLGQGPEFLTYFQNEAQLEKSRLLSDRFSAERPKGSFSTLEIQRTEQGDSAMYLCASSLSQLASGNTIYFGEGSWLTVV.

The chain combines TRBV4-1 with TRBJ1-4; possibly TRBD1 for D (6 bases). The CDR3 has 17 residues. Germline CDR1 is MGHRA and CDR2 is YSYEKL. V lost 1 base and J lost 2, with 14 bases in between. This CDR3 reads CASSQAGLRGTNEKLFF. As DNA, the CDR3 is TGCGCCAGCAGCCAAGCCGGGCTCAGGGGTACTAATGAAAAACTGTTTTTT.

The sample holds a few counts of this clone. The chain links TRBV27 to TRBJ2-2, with 8 bases fitting TRBD1. The CDR3 length is 16 residues. Per the germline V gene, CDR1 is MNHEY and CDR2 is SMNVEV (reference sequence). The V gene end was trimmed by 3 bases and the J gene end by 3 bases; junction bases not matched to a gene: 6. The CDR3 is CASSLLTGVDTGELFF. For the CDR3, the DNA is TGTGCCAGCAGTTTGCTGACAGGGGTGGACACCGGGGAGCTGTTTTTT.

V gene TRBV11-2 combines with J gene TRBJ2-7; the match to TRBD1 covers 7 bases. Germline V lookup: CDR1 SGHAT, CDR2 FQNNGV. With 5 bases clipped from V and 1 base from J, the junction kept 5 bases outside the gene matches. This CDR3 contains 14 residues. In DNA form, the CDR3 reads TGTGCCAGCAGCACACAACAGGGGTCCTACGAGCAGTACTTC. Encoded protein: CASSTQQGSYEQYF.